One and the same sample provided the 32 T cell receptor beta chains below, sequenced in a study of shared clonotypes between healthy human individuals. Method: immunoSEQ multiplex PCR; TCRdb's copy keeps in-frame clones and lacks some. This table has under 2.5 million clones, approximately 90% appearing once. The sequencing sample was made of naive CD4+ T cells from PBMCs. As to subset: CD45RA+ positively selected. These receptors were obtained from a man in his late teens or twenties in good health. Some clones in this sample may be carry-over from other donors' samples.

The chain recombines TRBV7-6 with TRBJ2-2; D is perhaps TRBD1 (5 bases). CDR3 length equals 14 residues. V was cut by 5 bases and J by 1 base, with 8 bases left in between. The germline V gene has CDR1 SGHVS and CDR2 FNYEAQ. This CDR3 is CASSLTGNTGELFF. The CDR3 region has the DNA TGTGCCAGCAGCCTAACAGGGAACACCGGGGAGCTGTTTTTT. Combining the CDR3 with reference TRBV7-6 and TRBJ2-2 gives the whole variable domain GAGVSQSPRYKVTKRGQDVALRCDPISGHVSLYWYRQALGQGPEFLTYFNYEAQQDKSGLPNDRFSAERPEGSISTLTIQRTEQRDSAMYRCASSLTGNTGELFFGEGSRLTVL.

The V gene is TRBV7-3, the J gene TRBJ2-7; TRBD2 matches 7 bases. The CDR3 consists of 14 residues. V gave up 0 bases and J gave up 6 bases; unmatched junction bases: 5. Germline CDR1 is SGHTA and CDR2 is FQGTGA. The CDR3 nucleotides are TGTGCCAGCAGCTTAACGCGGGGGACGGGCGAGCAGTACTTC. It codes for CASSLTRGTGEQYF.

The V call is TRBV5-4, the J call TRBJ1-2; TRBD1 matches 10 bases. The CDR3 loop spans 13 amino acids. CDR1 is SGHNT and CDR2 is YYREEE in the germline V gene (reference sequence). With 10 bases clipped from V and 3 bases from J, the junction kept 6 bases outside the gene matches. CDR3 DNA: TGTGCCCTCCGGGACAGGGGCGACTATGGCTACACCTTC. Translating it yields CALRDRGDYGYTF.

The V and J genes are TRBV10-1 and TRBJ2-1, with 8 bases aligning to TRBD2. The CDR3 is 18 residues long. Trimming took 5 bases from V and 7 from J; bases not matched to a gene: 19. Germline CDR1 WNHNN, CDR2 SYGVQD (reference sequence). The CDR3 loop is CASSHRKGLGRAGNEQFF. CDR3 bases: TGCGCCAGCAGTCATAGAAAAGGGCTCGGGAGGGCCGGGAATGAGCAGTTCTTC.

V gene TRBV19 combines with J gene TRBJ2-5; 12 nucleotides match TRBD2. This CDR3 contains 16 residues. The junction had 5 bases not matched to a gene; V was cut back by 1 base and J by 5 bases. The germline CDR1 and CDR2 sequences are LNHDA and SQIVND (reference sequence). The CDR3 coding sequence is TGTGCCAGTAGTATAGGACTAGCGGGAGCATTGGAGACCCAGTACTTC. As protein: CASSIGLAGALETQYF.

This chain links TRBV18 with TRBJ2-2; tentative D call: TRBD2 (6 bases). The CDR3 spans 17 residues. Germline-derived CDR1 and CDR2 are KGHSH and LQKENI. The germline V and J ends were trimmed by 3 bases and 4 bases, with 18 bases remaining between them. The CDR3 DNA reads TGTGCCAGCTCACCTCAGCGGACGCCCGGGGGCACCGGGGAGCTGTTTTTT. It codes for CASSPQRTPGGTGELFF.

This rearrangement joins TRBV6-1 to TRBJ2-5; unclear D gene. The germline gives CDR1 MNHNS, CDR2 SASEGT. Trimming shortened V by 1 base and J by 1 base, and 7 bases separated the two germline ends. This CDR3 region has 14 residues. This chain's CDR3 is CASSEDSTQETQYF. For the CDR3, the DNA is TGTGCCAGCAGTGAAGACAGTACCCAAGAGACCCAGTACTTC.

The chain joins TRBV2 to TRBJ2-7; 8 bases agree with TRBD2. Germline values: CDR1 SNHLY, CDR2 FYNNEI. V lost 10 bases to trimming and J lost 6 bases; unmatched junction nucleotides: 8. CDR3 length: 12 residues. CDR3 loop: CATGRGGFEQYF. The CDR3 DNA is TGTGCCACGGGACGGGGGGGGTTCGAGCAGTACTTC.

V and J are TRBV6-1 and TRBJ1-1, with D uncertain. The CDR3 has 13 amino acids. V lost 5 bases to trimming and J lost 3 bases, with 10 bases between them. Germline CDR1 is MNHNS and CDR2 is SASEGT. CDR3 DNA: TGTGCCAGCAGTCTCCACACGTACACTGAAGCTTTCTTT. Translating it yields CASSLHTYTEAFF.

The gene calls are TRBV29-1 and TRBJ2-1; D possibly corresponds to TRBD2 (5 bases). The length of the CDR3 is 12 residues. In germline, CDR1 is SQVTM, CDR2 ANQGSEA. Trimming left V 6 bases short and J 5 bases short, with 11 bases between. CDR3 sequence: CSVGFGDNEQFF. The CDR3 DNA follows: TGCAGCGTGGGGTTCGGGGACAATGAGCAGTTCTTC.

This clone was counted a single time. This chain links TRBV5-4 with TRBJ2-3, with 8 bases that match TRBD1. V shed 0 bases, J shed 4 bases, and the junction held 7 bases outside the gene matches. Germline lookup yields CDR1 SGHNT and CDR2 YYREEE (reference sequence). This CDR3 spans 16 amino acids. The CDR3 nucleotides read TGTGCCAGCAGCTTGGCCGCAGGGGGCCGTTCAGATACGCAGTATTTT. This encodes CASSLAAGGRSDTQYF.

The chain links TRBV11-2 to TRBJ2-1, with 7 bases lining up with TRBD2. V trimming: 1 base; J trimming: 6 bases; junction bases outside the gene matches: 6. Per the germline V gene, CDR1 is SGHAT and CDR2 is FQNNGV. This CDR3 region has 15 residues. CDR3 amino acids: CASSLVLAYGNEQFF. For the CDR3, the DNA is TGTGCCAGCAGCTTAGTACTAGCGTATGGCAATGAGCAGTTCTTC.

The CDR3 DNA reads as TGTGCCAGCTCACCCTTCTTAGATACGCAGTATTTT. Its protein product is CASSPFLDTQYF. The chain recombines TRBV18 with TRBJ2-3, with D uncertain. Germline loops: CDR1 KGHSH, CDR2 LQKENI. This CDR3 contains 12 residues. V shed 3 bases and J shed 5 bases, with 6 bases lying between them.

The V and J genes are TRBV29-1 and TRBJ2-6; D gene uncertain. V lost 1 base and J lost 0, with 10 bases in between. Germline V gene lookup returns CDR1 SQVTM and CDR2 ANQGSEA. The CDR3 consists of 16 residues. The CDR3 here is CSVEGLGSSGANVLTF. CDR3 coding DNA: TGCAGCGTTGAAGGGCTCGGCAGCTCTGGGGCCAACGTCCTGACTTTC. Based on the CDR3 plus reference TRBV29-1 and TRBJ2-6, the full variable domain is SAVISQKPSRDICQRGTSLTIQCQVDSQVTMMFWYRQQPGQSLTLIATANQGSEATYESGFVIDKFPISRPNLTFSTLTVSNMSPEDSSIYLCSVEGLGSSGANVLTFGAGSRLTVL.

V gene TRBV11-2 combines with J gene TRBJ1-1, with a weak D call TRBD1 (6 bases). V lost 3 bases to trimming and J lost 4 bases, with 12 bases between them. The CDR3 spans 14 residues. Germline assignment: CDR1 SGHAT and CDR2 FQNNGV. CDR3 protein: CASSFLRGGTEAFF. As DNA, the CDR3 is TGTGCCAGCAGCTTTTTGAGAGGGGGCACTGAAGCTTTCTTT. Looking up the rest from reference TRBV11-2 and TRBJ1-1 gives the full variable domain: EAGVAQSPRYKIIEKRQSVAFWCNPISGHATLYWYQQILGQGPKLLIQFQNNGVVDDSQLPKDRFSAERLKGVDSTLKIQPAKLEDSAVYLCASSFLRGGTEAFFGQGTRLTVV.

The V and J genes are TRBV6-5 and TRBJ1-2; tentatively, D is TRBD1 (6 bases). CDR3 length: 14 amino acids. From germline, CDR1 is MNHEY and CDR2 SVGAGI. With 2 bases removed from V and 2 bases from J, the gap between germline ends came to 9 bases. CDR3 DNA: TGTGCCAGCAGTTACAAGGGGGGGAACTATGGCTACACCTTC. Residues: CASSYKGGNYGYTF.

V gene TRBV5-8 combines with J gene TRBJ1-1, with D maybe TRBD1 (6 bases). In germline, CDR1 is SGHTS, CDR2 YDEGEE. The CDR3 contains 12 residues. Trimming removed 4 bases from V and 8 bases from J, with 12 bases in between. CDR3 in DNA: TGTGCCAGCAGCCCGAGGGGGGGCGAAGCTTTCTTT. Protein sequence: CASSPRGGEAFF.

The V and J genes are TRBV7-2 and TRBJ2-2, with D perhaps TRBD1 (5 bases). Germline CDR1 reads SGHTA; CDR2 reads FQGNSA. The CDR3 totals 16 residues. V lost 2 bases and J lost 7, with 17 bases in between. The CDR3 reads CASSLRQFRTDGELFF. Here the CDR3 DNA reads TGTGCCAGCAGCTTACGACAGTTTAGAACTGACGGGGAGCTGTTTTTT.

This chain uses TRBV5-1 with TRBJ2-5, with 10 bases identical to TRBD2. The ends lost 0 bases at V and 5 bases at J; junction bases unmatched: 10. This CDR3 is built from 17 residues. The germline CDR1 and CDR2 sequences are SGHRS and YFSETQ. DNA of the CDR3: TGCGCCAGCAGCTTGGGCATTATTGTGACTAGCGGGGAGACCCAGTACTTC. Amino acid sequence: CASSLGIIVTSGETQYF.

The gene calls are TRBV5-6 and TRBJ2-2; tentative D call: TRBD1 (6 bases). In germline, CDR1 is SGHDT, CDR2 YYEEEE. The CDR3 length is 15 residues. Deletions cut 5 bases from V and 1 base from J, with 12 bases between. The CDR3 reads CASSTGHKNTGELFF. The CDR3 coding sequence is TGTGCCAGCAGTACGGGACACAAGAACACCGGGGAGCTGTTTTTT. The full variable domain, with the rest looked up from reference TRBV5-6 and TRBJ2-2, is DAGVTQSPTHLIKTRGQQVTLRCSPKSGHDTVSWYQQALGQGPQFIFQYYEEEERQRGNFPDRFSGHQFPNYSSELNVNALLLGDSALYLCASSTGHKNTGELFFGEGSRLTVL.

The J gene is TRBJ2-3, the V gene TRBV5-5, with D possibly TRBD1 on 5 matching bases. From germline, CDR1 is SGHKS and CDR2 YYEKEE (reference sequence). There are 15 residues in the CDR3. Trimming shortened V by 4 bases and J by 0 bases, and 12 bases separated the two germline ends. The CDR3 spells CASSTDRFSTDTQYF. The CDR3, as DNA: TGTGCCAGCAGCACCGACAGATTTAGCACAGATACGCAGTATTTT.

This chain uses TRBV4-2 with TRBJ2-7; 11 nucleotides match TRBD2. CDR3 length: 15 amino acids. Trimming at V came to 4 bases and at J to 3 bases, leaving 5 bases not matched to a gene. The V gene's germline CDR1 is LGHNA and CDR2 YNFKEQ. CDR3 sequence: CASSRGLAALYEQYF. CDR3 in DNA: TGTGCCAGCAGCCGGGGACTAGCGGCCCTCTACGAGCAGTACTTC.

The chain couples TRBV27 to TRBJ2-1, with 13 bases identical to TRBD2. Germline assignment: CDR1 MNHEY and CDR2 SMNVEV (reference sequence). The CDR3 contains 16 residues. V trimming: 4 bases; J trimming: 7 bases; junction bases outside the gene matches: 7. The CDR3 bases are TGTGCCAGCAGTTGGACCGGGACTAGCGGGATAAATGAGCAGTTCTTC. Encoded protein: CASSWTGTSGINEQFF.

The chain employs TRBV29-1 and TRBJ2-5; 10 nucleotides align to TRBD1. V shed 5 bases and J 4 bases; nucleotides not matched to a gene: 4. The CDR3 covers 13 residues. Germline V gene sequence: CDR1 SQVTM, CDR2 ANQGSEA. CDR3 loop: CSVPGQGSETQYF. The CDR3 DNA reads as TGCAGCGTTCCGGGACAGGGGTCAGAGACCCAGTACTTC.

The chain joins TRBV28 to TRBJ1-2; perhaps TRBD1 as D (6 bases). CDR3 size: 16 residues. V shed 5 bases and J shed 6 bases, with 22 bases lying between them. CDR1 MDHEN and CDR2 SYDVKM come from the germline V gene. The CDR3 region is CASSNYYVQGLNGYTF. The CDR3 DNA reads TGTGCCAGCAGTAATTATTATGTACAGGGACTCAATGGCTACACCTTC.

This sequence joins TRBV7-3 and TRBJ1-2; D unresolved. Germline V gene lookup returns CDR1 SGHTA and CDR2 FQGTGA. The V end lost 2 bases, the J end lost 2 bases, and 9 bases lay between the germline ends. The CDR3 is made up of 14 amino acids. The CDR3 DNA sequence: TGTGCCAGCAGCTTAGTGTGGGTAAACTATGGCTACACCTTC. The encoded protein is CASSLVWVNYGYTF.

The chain has TRBV29-1 and TRBJ2-7; perhaps TRBD1 as D (5 bases). The V and J ends lost 6 bases and 0 bases respectively, with 36 bases between them. The CDR3 extends over 21 amino acids. CDR1 is SQVTM, CDR2 ANQGSEA, per germline. The DNA for the CDR3 is TGCAGCGTCAGCGCAAGGCCGGTAAGGGGATCCCCCCGAATAAGCTCCTACGAGCAGTACTTC. Translating it yields CSVSARPVRGSPRISSYEQYF.

This clone was seen a handful of times. The V call is TRBV7-2, the J call TRBJ1-2; D gene ambiguous. Germline CDR1 reads SGHTA; CDR2 reads FQGNSA. Trimming removed 1 base from V and 7 bases from J, with 10 bases in between. The CDR3 is made up of 13 amino acids. The CDR3 sequence: CASSLDRLSGYTF. The DNA of the CDR3 is TGTGCCAGCAGCTTAGATAGATTATCTGGCTACACCTTC. The whole variable domain, filled in from reference TRBV7-2 and TRBJ1-2, reads GAGVSQSPSNKVTEKGKDVELRCDPISGHTALYWYRQSLGQGLEFLIYFQGNSAPDKSGLPSDRFSAERTGGSVSTLTIQRTQQEDSAVYLCASSLDRLSGYTFGSGTRLTVV.

V is TRBV5-1 and J is TRBJ2-1; 12 bases match TRBD1. Trimming at V came to 0 bases and at J to 9 bases, leaving 10 bases not matched to a gene. Germline CDR1 and CDR2: SGHRS and YFSETQ. This CDR3 has 17 residues. The CDR3 sequence is CASSLGTGTGGWGEQFF. The CDR3 DNA reads as TGCGCCAGCAGCTTGGGAACCGGGACAGGGGGCTGGGGTGAGCAGTTCTTC.

V gene TRBV4-2 combines with J gene TRBJ1-5, with 7 positions matching TRBD1. Germline V gives CDR1 LGHNA, CDR2 YNFKEQ. The CDR3 is made up of 15 amino acids. The V segment lost 5 bases and the J segment 4 bases; nucleotides outside the gene matches: 8. In nucleotides, the CDR3 is TGTGCCAGCAGCTTAAACCAGGGGGTTAATCAGCCCCAGCATTTT. Protein: CASSLNQGVNQPQHF.

The chain employs TRBV18 and TRBJ2-2; D may be TRBD1 (5 bases). This CDR3 spans 13 amino acids. CDR1 is KGHSH and CDR2 is LQKENI in the germline V gene. V lost 5 bases to trimming and J lost 5 bases, with 9 bases between them. DNA of the CDR3: TGTGCCAGCTCAGAGACAGCAACCGGGGAGCTGTTTTTT. The encoded protein is CASSETATGELFF.

This rearrangement joins TRBV7-2 to TRBJ2-7, with D tentatively TRBD1 or TRBD2 (6 bases each). CDR1 SGHTA and CDR2 FQGNSA come from the germline V gene. V gave up 4 bases and J gave up 3 bases, with 13 bases separating them. CDR3 length: 14 amino acids. The CDR3 nucleotides are TGTGCCAGCAGCTACATCGGGGGCATCTACGAGCAGTACTTC. This codes for CASSYIGGIYEQYF.